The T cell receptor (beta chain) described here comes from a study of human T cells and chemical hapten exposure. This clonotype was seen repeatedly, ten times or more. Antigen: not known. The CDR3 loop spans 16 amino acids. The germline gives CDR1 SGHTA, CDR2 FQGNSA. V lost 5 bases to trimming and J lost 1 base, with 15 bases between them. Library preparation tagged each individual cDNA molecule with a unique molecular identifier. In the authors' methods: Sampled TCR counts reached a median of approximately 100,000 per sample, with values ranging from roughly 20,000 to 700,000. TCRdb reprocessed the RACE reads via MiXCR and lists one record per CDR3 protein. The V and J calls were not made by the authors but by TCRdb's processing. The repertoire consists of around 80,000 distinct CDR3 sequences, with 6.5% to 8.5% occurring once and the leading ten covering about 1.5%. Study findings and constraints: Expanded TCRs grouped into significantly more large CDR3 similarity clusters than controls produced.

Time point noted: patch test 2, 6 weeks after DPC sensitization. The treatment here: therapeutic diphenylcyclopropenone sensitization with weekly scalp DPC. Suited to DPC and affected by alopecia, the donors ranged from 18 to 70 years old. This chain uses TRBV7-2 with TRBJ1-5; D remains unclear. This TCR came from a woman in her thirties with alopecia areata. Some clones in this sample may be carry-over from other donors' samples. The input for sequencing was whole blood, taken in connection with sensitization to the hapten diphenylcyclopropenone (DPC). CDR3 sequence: CASSLQTTRSNQPQHF. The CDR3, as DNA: TGTGCCAGCAGCCTTCAGACAACAAGAAGCAATCAGCCCCAGCATTTT.